A single sample is the source of the 26 T cell receptor beta chains below, sequenced in a study of T cells after posttransplantation cyclophosphamide. Libraries were prepared by immunoSEQ multiplex PCR; TCRdb keeps only in-frame clonotypes and omits some of them. The counts give under 45,000 clones, none of them seen only once; about 4.2% is held by the top ten. Source material: PBMCs. The receptors were sampled from a woman aged 50 to 65 in good health and a related stem cell transplant donor.

Many counts were recorded for this clone. The chain recombines TRBV7-8 with TRBJ1-2, with D perhaps TRBD1 (6 bases). Trimming shortened V by 5 bases and J by 2 bases, and 12 bases separated the two germline ends. The germline V gene encodes CDR1 SGHVS and CDR2 FQNEAQ. The CDR3 extends over 14 amino acids. This CDR3 is CASSPRTENYGYTF. As DNA, the CDR3 is TGTGCCAGCAGCCCCCGGACAGAGAACTATGGCTACACCTTC.

This clone was seen many times. CDR3 nucleotides: TGTGCCAGCAGCCAAGAGGCCTCAGGGGGAACCTACTATGGCTACACCTTC. Amino acids: CASSQEASGGTYYGYTF. The chain recombines TRBV4-2 with TRBJ1-2; 7 bases agree with TRBD1. J lost 3 bases, V lost 0 bases, and 10 bases had no gene match. The CDR3 sequence is 17 residues long. Germline assignment: CDR1 LGHNA and CDR2 YNFKEQ.

This clone has ten or more counts. This chain links TRBV28 with TRBJ2-7; perhaps TRBD2 as D (5 bases). The germline CDR1 and CDR2 sequences are MDHEN and SYDVKM. The CDR3 totals 12 residues. Trimming removed 11 bases at V and 7 bases at J, with 18 bases between. The CDR3 reads CAAGGLSREQYF. The CDR3 DNA is TGTGCCGCGGGTGGCCTCTCGAGGGAGCAGTACTTC.

This clone appeared many times. The V and J genes are TRBV18 and TRBJ2-7; 11 nucleotides align to TRBD1. CDR3 length: 14 amino acids. The germline V gene encodes CDR1 KGHSH and CDR2 LQKENI. With 6 bases clipped from V and 3 bases from J, the junction kept 4 bases outside the gene matches. The CDR3 here is CASSPGQGDYEQYF. The CDR3 DNA sequence: TGTGCCAGCTCGCCGGGACAGGGGGACTACGAGCAGTACTTC.

Many counts were recorded for this clone. The chain recombines TRBV28 with TRBJ2-7; 7 bases fit TRBD1. The trim removed 8 bases at V and 0 bases at J, leaving 4 bases unmatched. CDR3 length: 13 amino acids. Per germline, CDR1 MDHEN and CDR2 SYDVKM. The CDR3 loop reads CASEQGTSYEQYF. As DNA, the CDR3 is TGTGCCAGCGAACAGGGGACCTCCTACGAGCAGTACTTC.

This clone was detected ten times or more. The genes are TRBV19 and TRBJ1-5; D is undetermined. The CDR3 length is 15 residues. V gave up 6 bases and J gave up 2 bases, with 14 bases separating them. Germline lookup yields CDR1 LNHDA and CDR2 SQIVND (reference sequence). The CDR3 DNA follows: TGTGCCAGTAGATCCGGGAGGGAAGGCAATCAGCCCCAGCATTTT. Its translation is CASRSGREGNQPQHF.

This clone was observed many times. The chain combines TRBV7-2 with TRBJ2-7, with D possibly TRBD1 on 6 matching bases. Germline V gene sequence: CDR1 SGHTA, CDR2 FQGNSA. The CDR3 covers 14 residues. V was pared by 5 bases and J by 1 base, with 12 bases between. The CDR3: CASSPQGSSYEQYF. CDR3 DNA: TGTGCCAGCAGCCCACAGGGTTCGTCCTACGAGCAGTACTTC.

Ten or more counts support this clone. The rearrangement uses TRBV6-5 and TRBJ1-3; D gene unclear. This CDR3 contains 16 residues. Germline CDR1 and CDR2: MNHEY and SVGAGI. V was trimmed by 0 bases and J by 0 bases, leaving 9 bases between them. The CDR3 loop reads CASSYSLAASGNTIYF. CDR3 coding DNA: TGTGCCAGCAGTTACTCGTTGGCGGCCTCTGGAAACACCATATATTTT.

This clone was recorded many times. The rearrangement joins TRBV18 to TRBJ1-5; perhaps TRBD1 as D (6 bases). Trimming shortened V by 0 bases and J by 9 bases, and 24 bases separated the two germline ends. The CDR3 covers 18 residues. Looked up from germline, CDR1 is KGHSH and CDR2 is LQKENI. Here the CDR3 DNA reads TGTGCCAGCTCACCACCGGAAGGCACAGGGCCGACTAAGGGGCCCCAGCATTTT. This translates into CASSPPEGTGPTKGPQHF. Based on the CDR3 plus reference TRBV18 and TRBJ1-5, the full variable domain is NAGVMQNPRHLVRRRGQEARLRCSPMKGHSHVYWYRQLPEEGLKFMVYLQKENIIDESGMPKERFSAEFPKEGPSILRIQQVVRGDSAAYFCASSPPEGTGPTKGPQHFGDGTRLSIL.

This clone appeared many times. Other nucleotide sequences in the sample specify the same CDR3. This chain connects TRBV19 to TRBJ1-5; D gene unclear. V lost 3 bases and J lost 4, with 10 bases in between. CDR3 size: 14 residues. CDR1 and CDR2 from the germline V gene are LNHDA and SQIVND (reference sequence). The CDR3 spells CASSISGGNQPQHF. The CDR3, as DNA: TGTGCCAGTAGTATCTCGGGTGGAAATCAGCCCCAGCATTTT.

This clone was observed at least ten times. The chain has TRBV9 and TRBJ2-2; 8 bases are a match to TRBD2. V shed 3 bases and J 0 bases; nucleotides not matched to a gene: 7. Germline lookup yields CDR1 SGDLS and CDR2 YYNGEE. The CDR3 is made up of 17 amino acids. The DNA for the CDR3 is TGTGCCAGCAGCGGGTCGGGCGGGGGGTCGAACACCGGGGAGCTGTTTTTT. Its translation is CASSGSGGGSNTGELFF.

The sample holds many counts of this clone. This chain uses TRBV18 with TRBJ1-2; 7 bases fit TRBD1. Germline V gives CDR1 KGHSH, CDR2 LQKENI. This CDR3 is built from 16 residues. J was trimmed by 1 base and V by 6 bases; bases with no gene match: 11. Written as DNA, the CDR3 is TGTGCCAGCTCCCGCTTCGACAGGGACCTTAACTATGGCTACACCTTC. This sequence encodes CASSRFDRDLNYGYTF.

There are many counts of this clone. The chain employs TRBV28 and TRBJ1-5, with no clear D. Germline V gives CDR1 MDHEN, CDR2 SYDVKM. Trimming stripped 7 bases from V and 0 bases from J, with 13 bases between. The CDR3 sequence is 15 residues long. Written as DNA, the CDR3 is TGTGCCAGCACCCCTGTGGGAGATAGCAATCAGCCCCAGCATTTT. Amino acid sequence: CASTPVGDSNQPQHF.

This clone was detected ten times or more. CDR3 DNA: TGTGCCAGCAGGTCTGACAGTTGGGAAAAACTGTTTTTT. Its translation: CASRSDSWEKLFF. This chain uses TRBV27 with TRBJ1-4, with D tentatively TRBD1 (5 bases). Between the trimmed V and J ends, which lost 6 bases and 8 bases, there was a span of 13 bases. Germline V CDR1 and CDR2: MNHEY, SMNVEV (reference sequence). CDR3 length: 13 amino acids.

This clone was found many times. The V gene is TRBV18, the J gene TRBJ1-1, with D tentatively TRBD1 (5 bases). The CDR3 contains 12 residues. The germline CDR1 and CDR2 sequences are KGHSH and LQKENI. The V end lost 2 bases, the J end lost 11 bases, and 12 bases lay between the germline ends. The CDR3, as DNA: TGTGCCAGCTCACCAGCCGTGGGGCGGGCTTTCTTT. This encodes CASSPAVGRAFF.

This clone was recorded many times. The chain recombines TRBV6-1 with TRBJ2-2; maybe TRBD1 (5 bases). Trimming removed 3 bases at V and 4 bases at J, with 12 bases between. The CDR3 runs to 15 residues. Germline V gene data show CDR1 as MNHNS and CDR2 as SASEGT. The CDR3 loop is CASSDRVGATGELFF. The CDR3, as DNA: TGTGCCAGCAGTGATCGGGTAGGGGCCACCGGGGAGCTGTTTTTT.

This clone was seen many times. The chain employs TRBV7-6 and TRBJ2-3; TRBD2 is a possible D gene (6 bases). Trimming took 0 bases from V and 2 from J, leaving 9 bases between them. Germline-derived CDR1 and CDR2 are SGHVS and FNYEAQ. This CDR3 region has 15 residues. This chain's CDR3 is CASSLAGGNTDTQYF. CDR3 nucleotide sequence: TGTGCCAGCAGCTTAGCGGGGGGTAACACAGATACGCAGTATTTT.

This clone has at least ten counts. This chain connects TRBV6-5 to TRBJ2-7; perhaps TRBD2 as D (6 bases). The CDR3 covers 14 residues. Germline V lookup: CDR1 MNHEY, CDR2 SVGAGI. V was pared by 7 bases and J by 4 bases, with 17 bases between. CDR3 nucleotides: TGTGCCAGCACCGCCCCCGGGGGTAGGTACGAGCAGTACTTC. This translates into CASTAPGGRYEQYF.

This clone appeared many times. The genes are TRBV5-8 and TRBJ2-7, with 7 bases aligning to TRBD1. CDR3 size: 14 residues. Germline assignment: CDR1 SGHTS and CDR2 YDEGEE. V lost 10 bases to trimming and J lost 2 bases; unmatched junction nucleotides: 12. The CDR3 protein is CASLNRGFTYEQYF. The CDR3 DNA reads TGTGCCTCTCTGAACAGGGGCTTTACCTACGAGCAGTACTTC.

At least ten counts were recorded for this clone. V gene TRBV27 combines with J gene TRBJ1-4; no clear D gene. Trimming shortened V by 0 bases and J by 8 bases, and 16 bases separated the two germline ends. Looked up from germline, CDR1 is MNHEY and CDR2 is SMNVEV (reference sequence). This CDR3 has 16 amino acids. For the CDR3, the DNA is TGTGCCAGCAGTTTATCGGTTCGGGGAAGCTCCGAAAAACTGTTTTTT. Protein: CASSLSVRGSSEKLFF.

This clone was detected many times. This rearrangement joins TRBV6-1 to TRBJ2-1, with 10 bases aligning to TRBD1. This CDR3 is built from 16 residues. CDR1 is MNHNS and CDR2 is SASEGT in the germline V gene. The J segment lost 7 bases and the V segment lost 1 base, leaving 7 bases of the junction unmatched. CDR3 in amino acids: CASSEVGTGEKNEQFF. CDR3 in DNA: TGTGCCAGCAGTGAAGTCGGGACAGGGGAGAAAAATGAGCAGTTCTTC.

This clone was seen many times. V and J are TRBV9 and TRBJ2-1; no clear D. This CDR3 comprises 13 residues. Trimming left V 3 bases short and J 3 bases short, with 7 bases between. Germline V gene sequence: CDR1 SGDLS, CDR2 YYNGEE. This CDR3 reads CASSETLYNEQFF. CDR3 DNA sequence: TGTGCCAGCAGCGAGACTCTCTACAATGAGCAGTTCTTC.

This clone has at least ten counts. The chain is built from TRBV7-2 and TRBJ2-3; 10 bases line up with TRBD2. CDR3 length equals 18 residues. Trimming removed 6 bases from V and 4 bases from J; junction bases left unmatched: 16. CDR1 is SGHTA and CDR2 is FQGNSA in the germline V gene. Here the CDR3 reads CASRLKRGLAKGADTQYF. The CDR3 bases are TGTGCCAGCAGGTTAAAACGGGGACTAGCGAAGGGCGCAGATACGCAGTATTTT.

The table lists this clone with many counts. This chain connects TRBV7-2 to TRBJ2-7; TRBD2 is a possible D gene (5 bases). This CDR3 contains 14 residues. The ends were cut back, 0 bases at V and 3 bases at J, with 9 bases in the middle. Germline V gives CDR1 SGHTA, CDR2 FQGNSA. CDR3 amino acids: CASSLAVGLYEQYF. Written as DNA, the CDR3 is TGTGCCAGCAGCTTAGCGGTCGGACTCTACGAGCAGTACTTC.

This clone has at least ten counts. The V gene is TRBV7-3, the J gene TRBJ2-3; 8 positions match TRBD1. Looked up from germline, CDR1 is SGHTA and CDR2 is FQGTGA. With V trimmed by 5 bases and J by 5 bases, 9 bases remained unmatched. This CDR3 is 15 amino acids long. The CDR3 protein is CASSLGQGAVDTQYF. In DNA, the CDR3 is TGTGCCAGCAGCCTCGGGCAGGGGGCAGTAGATACGCAGTATTTT.

Many counts were recorded for this clone. This sequence joins TRBV2 and TRBJ2-2, with 9 nucleotides matching TRBD2. Germline V gives CDR1 SNHLY, CDR2 FYNNEI. The CDR3 has 14 residues. V shed 3 bases, J shed 6 bases, and the junction held 2 bases outside the gene matches. The CDR3 reads CASSEGLASGELFF. As DNA, the CDR3 is TGTGCCAGCAGTGAGGGACTAGCTTCCGGGGAGCTGTTTTTT.